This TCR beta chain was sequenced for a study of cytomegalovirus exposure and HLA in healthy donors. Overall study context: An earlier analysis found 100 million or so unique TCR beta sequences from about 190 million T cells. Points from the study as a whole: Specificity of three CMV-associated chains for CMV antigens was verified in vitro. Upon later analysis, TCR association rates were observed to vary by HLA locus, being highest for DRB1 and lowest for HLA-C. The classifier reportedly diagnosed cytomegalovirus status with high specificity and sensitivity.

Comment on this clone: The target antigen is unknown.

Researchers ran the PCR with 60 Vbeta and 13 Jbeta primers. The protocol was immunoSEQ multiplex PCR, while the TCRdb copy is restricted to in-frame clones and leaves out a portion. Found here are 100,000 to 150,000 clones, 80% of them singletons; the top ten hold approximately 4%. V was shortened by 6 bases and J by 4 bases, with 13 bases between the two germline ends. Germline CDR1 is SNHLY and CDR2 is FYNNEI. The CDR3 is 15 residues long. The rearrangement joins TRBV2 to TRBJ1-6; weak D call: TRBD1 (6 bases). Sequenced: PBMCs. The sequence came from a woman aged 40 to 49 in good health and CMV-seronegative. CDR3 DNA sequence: TGTGCCAGCAGCCCAGGGGTGGGTTATAATTCACCCCTCCACTTT. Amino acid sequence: CASSPGVGYNSPLHF.